The 25 T cell receptor beta chains listed next were all sequenced from one sample in a study of blood T cell repertoires in COVID-19. Sequencing used immunoSEQ multiplex PCR; TCRdb keeps in-frame clones, though not all of them. Here the sample spans a few hundred thousand clones, under 90% being singletons. The sample consisted of peripheral blood. These TCRs come from a woman in her thirties with COVID-19, enrolled during active disease.

This clone has just one count. This sample also contains other DNA sequences that code for the same CDR3. This chain connects TRBV27 to TRBJ1-2; TRBD1 matches 7 bases. This CDR3 has 13 amino acids. CDR1 MNHEY and CDR2 SMNVEV come from the germline V gene (reference sequence). J lost 5 bases, V lost 6 bases, and 6 bases had no gene match. DNA of the CDR3: TGTGCCAGCAGCCTTGGGACAGATTATGGCTACACCTTC. It translates to CASSLGTDYGYTF.

In this sample, this clone turned up once. The CDR3 sequence is CASSAGLAGGQGNEQFF. For the CDR3, the DNA is TGTGCCAGCAGCGCGGGACTAGCGGGGGGGCAGGGAAATGAGCAGTTCTTC. The chain carries TRBV5-6 and TRBJ2-1, with 16 positions matching TRBD2. CDR1 is SGHDT, CDR2 YYEEEE, per germline. The junction had 8 bases not matched to a gene; V was cut back by 4 bases and J by 7 bases. The CDR3 loop spans 17 amino acids.

The V gene is TRBV7-2, the J gene TRBJ2-7, with TRBD1 as a possible D gene (6 bases). The germline gives CDR1 SGHTA, CDR2 FQGNSA. V was shortened by 0 bases and J by 2 bases, with 11 bases between the two germline ends. This CDR3 is built from 15 residues. The CDR3 sequence is CASSLARDTTYEQYF. The CDR3 DNA reads TGTGCCAGCAGCTTAGCAAGGGACACCACCTACGAGCAGTACTTC.

The rearrangement uses TRBV6-4 and TRBJ1-6; D is uncertain. This CDR3 comprises 11 residues. V was trimmed by 6 bases and J by 9 bases, leaving 6 bases between them. CDR1 is MRHNA, CDR2 SNTAGT, per germline. The CDR3 protein is CASRPGSPLHF. DNA of the CDR3: TGTGCCAGCAGGCCGGGTTCACCCCTCCACTTT.

The chain employs TRBV27 and TRBJ1-1, with a tentative D call TRBD1 (5 bases). Germline values: CDR1 MNHEY, CDR2 SMNVEV (reference sequence). Trimming pared 5 bases from V and 0 bases from J, leaving 16 bases between. This CDR3 is 16 amino acids long. This CDR3 is CASSPSVTVLNTEAFF. The CDR3 nucleotides are TGTGCCAGCAGTCCAAGCGTGACAGTACTGAACACTGAAGCTTTCTTT.

This chain links TRBV2 with TRBJ2-6; D perhaps matches TRBD1 (5 bases). The CDR3 contains 14 residues. V was cut by 9 bases and J by 2 bases, with 11 bases left in between. The germline V gene has CDR1 SNHLY and CDR2 FYNNEI. This chain's CDR3 is CARDTGTGANVLTF. Written as DNA, the CDR3 is TGTGCCAGGGACACCGGTACTGGGGCCAACGTCCTGACTTTC.

This clone was counted once. This chain uses TRBV5-6 with TRBJ1-5, with 7 nucleotides matching TRBD1. With 2 bases clipped from V and 4 bases from J, the junction kept 6 bases outside the gene matches. The CDR3 totals 15 residues. Germline values: CDR1 SGHDT, CDR2 YYEEEE. The CDR3 loop reads CASSFGDRINQPQHF. CDR3 in DNA: TGTGCCAGCAGCTTCGGGGACAGAATTAATCAGCCCCAGCATTTT. The entire variable domain, with the rest obtained from reference TRBV5-6 and TRBJ1-5, is as follows: DAGVTQSPTHLIKTRGQQVTLRCSPKSGHDTVSWYQQALGQGPQFIFQYYEEEERQRGNFPDRFSGHQFPNYSSELNVNALLLGDSALYLCASSFGDRINQPQHFGDGTRLSIL.

The sample holds one count of this clone. The V call is TRBV2, the J call TRBJ1-1; D perhaps matches TRBD1 (6 bases). The germline CDR1 and CDR2 sequences are SNHLY and FYNNEI. Trimming took off 7 bases at V and 0 bases at J, with 12 bases between the two ends. CDR3 length: 14 amino acids. CDR3 nucleotide sequence: TGTGCCAGCATTACAGGGACAATGAACACTGAAGCTTTCTTT. It translates to CASITGTMNTEAFF.

The chain recombines TRBV6-1 with TRBJ2-7, with 9 bases fitting TRBD2. This CDR3 has 16 amino acids. Trimming removed 2 bases from V and 2 bases from J; junction bases left unmatched: 7. Germline loops: CDR1 MNHNS, CDR2 SASEGT. Written as DNA, the CDR3 is TGTGCCAGCAGTGAACCAGCGGGGGGACTTACCTACGAGCAGTACTTC. Translated: CASSEPAGGLTYEQYF.

The gene calls are TRBV11-2 and TRBJ2-5; 10 bases fit TRBD1. Germline CDR1 is SGHAT and CDR2 is FQNNGV. Trimming at V came to 4 bases and at J to 2 bases, leaving 1 base not matched to a gene. The CDR3 runs to 14 residues. DNA for the CDR3: TGTGCCAGCAGCTGGGGACAGGGGCAAGAGACCCAGTACTTC. It translates to CASSWGQGQETQYF.

The chain uses TRBV9 and TRBJ2-3; TRBD2 agrees at 9 bases. CDR1 is SGDLS, CDR2 YYNGEE, per germline. Trimming took 0 bases from V and 2 from J; bases not matched to a gene: 7. The CDR3 totals 17 residues. Here the CDR3 reads CASSVGDSGGPTDTQYF. In nucleotides, the CDR3 is TGTGCCAGCAGCGTAGGAGATAGCGGGGGACCCACAGATACGCAGTATTTT.

This rearrangement joins TRBV28 to TRBJ1-6; the match to TRBD1 covers 9 bases. The V segment lost 5 bases and the J segment 9 bases; nucleotides outside the gene matches: 8. The CDR3 has 15 amino acids. Germline V lookup: CDR1 MDHEN, CDR2 SYDVKM. CDR3 DNA: TGTGCCAGCAGTCCCTGGGACAGGGATAGTTCACCCCTCCACTTT. Translation: CASSPWDRDSSPLHF. The full variable domain, completed using reference TRBV28 and TRBJ1-6, is DVKVTQSSRYLVKRTGEKVFLECVQDMDHENMFWYRQDPGLGLRLIYFSYDVKMKEKGDIPEGYSVSREKKERFSLILESASTNQTSMYLCASSPWDRDSSPLHFGNGTRLTVT.

V gene TRBV10-3 combines with J gene TRBJ1-2; no reliable D call. V lost 6 bases and J lost 3, with 11 bases in between. From germline, CDR1 is ENHRY and CDR2 SYGVKD. The CDR3 is made up of 13 amino acids. CDR3 DNA: TGTGCCATCAGCGGGGTGGTAGACTATGGCTACACCTTC. It codes for CAISGVVDYGYTF.

This chain uses TRBV5-1 with TRBJ2-7; TRBD2 aligns across 13 bases. Germline CDR1 is SGHRS and CDR2 is YFSETQ. CDR3 length: 15 residues. The trim removed 3 bases at V and 2 bases at J, leaving 2 bases unmatched. CDR3 DNA: TGCGCCAGCAGCTCGGGACTAGCGGGACCCTACGAGCAGTACTTC. Protein product: CASSSGLAGPYEQYF.

The chain uses TRBV5-4 and TRBJ2-3; 14 nucleotides match TRBD2. The CDR3 length is 17 residues. The V gene's germline CDR1 is SGHNT and CDR2 YYREEE (reference sequence). V dropped 4 bases and J dropped 2; count of bases not matched to a gene: 6. The CDR3 bases are TGTGCCAGCAGCCTGCGGACTAGCGGGGGGCCCACAGATACGCAGTATTTT. Its translation: CASSLRTSGGPTDTQYF.

The rearrangement links TRBV4-2 to TRBJ2-5; 8 bases agree with TRBD2. In germline, CDR1 is LGHNA, CDR2 YNFKEQ. V lost 4 bases and J lost 3; bases outside the gene matches: 7. The CDR3 runs 15 residues. The CDR3 is CASSRNGGAKETQYF. The CDR3 DNA follows: TGTGCCAGCAGCCGTAACGGGGGGGCTAAAGAGACCCAGTACTTC.

The chain couples TRBV19 to TRBJ2-2, with D uncertain. Trimming took 5 bases from V and 3 from J, leaving 10 bases between them. Germline values: CDR1 LNHDA, CDR2 SQIVND (reference sequence). The CDR3 contains 14 residues. CDR3 residues: CASSPLSHTGELFF. CDR3 DNA sequence: TGTGCCAGTAGTCCGTTATCCCACACCGGGGAGCTGTTTTTT.

This clone was observed a single time. J is TRBJ1-4 and V is TRBV5-1; the D gene is possibly TRBD1 (5 bases). The CDR3 consists of 15 residues. The V end lost 1 base, the J end lost 5 bases, and 12 bases lay between the germline ends. CDR1 and CDR2 (germline): SGHRS, YFSETQ. CDR3 DNA sequence: TGCGCCAGCAGCTTGCTATGGGGCAGAAATGAAAAACTGTTTTTT. It yields the protein CASSLLWGRNEKLFF.

The chain combines TRBV18 with TRBJ1-6; D remains ambiguous. This CDR3 contains 16 residues. Per the germline V gene, CDR1 is KGHSH and CDR2 is LQKENI. Trimming removed 4 bases at V and 9 bases at J, with 19 bases between. The CDR3 DNA follows: TGTGCCAGCTCACTGTCACTACCCGGAGGTGGTTCACCCCTCCACTTT. Its translation: CASSLSLPGGGSPLHF.

This chain links TRBV10-2 with TRBJ1-4, with D unresolved. The CDR3 covers 11 residues. Germline assignment: CDR1 WSHSY and CDR2 SAAADI. Deletions cut 8 bases from V and 5 bases from J, with 6 bases between. CDR3 in amino acids: CASSRNEKLFF. The CDR3 DNA is TGCGCCAGCTCGAGAAATGAAAAACTGTTTTTT.

The CDR3 is CASSHPGGSVGYTF. The CDR3, as DNA: TGTGCCAGCAGCCACCCGGGTGGGTCGGTCGGCTACACCTTC. This sequence joins TRBV3-1 (or the pseudogene TRBV3-2) and TRBJ1-2; D unresolved. The ends were cut back, 3 bases at V and 8 bases at J, with 16 bases in the middle. The CDR3 totals 14 residues. Germline loops: CDR1 LGHDT, CDR2 YNNKEL (reference sequence).

This clone was counted between two and nine times. The chain combines TRBV6-5 with TRBJ1-3; no clear D gene. V shed 0 bases and J shed 0 bases, with 6 bases lying between them. The germline gives CDR1 MNHEY, CDR2 SVGAGI. This CDR3 is built from 15 residues. CDR3 residues: CASSYSAISGNTIYF. CDR3 nucleotide sequence: TGTGCCAGCAGTTACTCCGCGATCTCTGGAAACACCATATATTTT.

Remarks on this clone: The junction differs from germline at one of its ends, possibly a read error. The J gene is TRBJ1-2, the V gene TRBV27, with D maybe TRBD1 (6 bases). Germline CDR1 MNHEY, CDR2 SMNVEV (reference sequence). This CDR3 has 12 amino acids. In DNA, the CDR3 is TGTGCCAGCAGTTTATGGGACACCCCGGCCCCATTC. Its translation: CASSLWDTPAPF.

This sequence joins TRBV5-4 and TRBJ2-4; D remains ambiguous. Germline V gene data show CDR1 as SGHNT and CDR2 as YYREEE (reference sequence). Trimming took off 4 bases at V and 0 bases at J, with 14 bases between the two ends. This CDR3 is built from 16 residues. The CDR3 DNA reads as TGTGCCAGCAGCGCTACGGGTTCGCTAGCCAAAAACATTCAGTACTTC. It encodes CASSATGSLAKNIQYF.

The chain is built from TRBV6-5 and TRBJ2-3; D gene unclear. V shed 2 bases and J shed 3 bases, with 12 bases lying between them. This CDR3 is 15 amino acids long. Per germline, CDR1 MNHEY and CDR2 SVGAGI. CDR3 protein: CASSYTRRTTDTQYF. CDR3 DNA sequence: TGTGCCAGCAGTTACACGAGGCGAACTACAGATACGCAGTATTTT.